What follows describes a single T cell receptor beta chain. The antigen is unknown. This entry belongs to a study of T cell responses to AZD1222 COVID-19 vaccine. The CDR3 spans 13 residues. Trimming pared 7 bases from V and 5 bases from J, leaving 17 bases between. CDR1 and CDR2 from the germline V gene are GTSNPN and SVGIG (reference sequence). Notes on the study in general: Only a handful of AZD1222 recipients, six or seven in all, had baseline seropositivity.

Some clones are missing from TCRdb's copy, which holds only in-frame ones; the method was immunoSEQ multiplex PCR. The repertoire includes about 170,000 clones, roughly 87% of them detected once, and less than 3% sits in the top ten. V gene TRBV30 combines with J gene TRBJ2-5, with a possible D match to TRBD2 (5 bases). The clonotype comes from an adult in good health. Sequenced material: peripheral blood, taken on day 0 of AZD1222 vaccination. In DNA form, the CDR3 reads TGTGCCTTAAATCGAGGAGGCGGCGAGACCCAGTACTTC. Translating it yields CALNRGGGETQYF.